The sequence of this TCR beta chain was determined in a study of early T cells in non-severe SARS-CoV-2 infection. Individual cDNA molecules each received unique molecular identifiers attached to them. MiXCR, run by TCRdb on the 5' RACE reads, gives a single entry per CDR3 protein. The data show 90,000 to 100,000 distinct CDR3 sequences, approximately 13% seen once. This clonotype was counted between two and nine times. The CDR3 sequence is 17 residues long. CDR1 and CDR2 (germline): DFQATT, SNEGSKA (reference sequence). V dropped 5 bases and J dropped 2; count of bases not matched to a gene: 13. The sequence was obtained from an adult who was a healthcare worker with PCR-confirmed SARS-CoV-2 infection or an uninfected control (not recorded which). Sequencing used whole blood. The chain couples TRBV20-1 to TRBJ2-5; 11 bases fit TRBD2. DNA of the CDR3: TGCAGTGCTTTCCTAGCGGGGGGTCAGAGGCCGCAAGAGACCCAGTACTTC. The encoded protein is CSAFLAGGQRPQETQYF.